Listed below are T cell receptor beta chains from one sample, sequenced in a study of human T cells and chemical hapten exposure. TCRdb reanalysed the RACE reads using MiXCR and keeps one entry per CDR3 protein. The table lists under 200,000 distinct CDR3 sequences, about a quarter of them singletons. Sequenced here: whole blood, sampled in connection with sensitization to the hapten diphenylcyclopropenone (DPC). These receptor sequences come from a woman between 18 and 30 years old with alopecia areata. Some clones in this sample may be carry-over from other donors' samples. CDR3s include the opening cysteine and the closing phenylalanine or tryptophan. Each record gives: J gene, clone size, V gene, D gene, CDR3 DNA, CDR3 protein. The D gene is left open where the match is weak. A row's size may be missing; if present it is once, few, many or a size class.

j_gene: TRBJ1-2; abundance: .; v_gene: TRBV29-1; d_gene: TRBD1; CDR3nt: TGCAGCGGGGGGACAGGGGGAAGATATGGCTACACCTTC; CDR3aa: CSGGTGGRYGYTF
j_gene: TRBJ1-2; abundance: few; v_gene: TRBV7-9; d_gene: .; CDR3nt: TGTGCCAGCAGCCCAAGACCTCAGGGAGGTGGGGATGGCTACACCTTC; CDR3aa: CASSPRPQGGGDGYTF
j_gene: TRBJ1-5; abundance: few; v_gene: TRBV7-2; d_gene: .; CDR3nt: TGTGCCAGCTCGGGGCAGTGGAATCAGCCCCAGCATTTT; CDR3aa: CASSGQWNQPQHF
j_gene: TRBJ1-2; abundance: few; v_gene: TRBV10-3; d_gene: TRBD1; CDR3nt: TGTGCCATCAGGGACAGGGAGGGGCATGGCTACACCTTC; CDR3aa: CAIRDREGHGYTF
j_gene: TRBJ2-6; abundance: many; v_gene: TRBV6-1; d_gene: TRBD1; CDR3nt: TGTGCCACCCGGACAGGCGGCTCGGGGGCCAACGTCCTGACTTTC; CDR3aa: CATRTGGSGANVLTF
j_gene: TRBJ2-7; abundance: few; v_gene: TRBV29-1; d_gene: .; CDR3nt: TGCAGCGTTCGGACAGTAAACTACGAGCAGTACTTC; CDR3aa: CSVRTVNYEQYF
j_gene: TRBJ2-3; abundance: .; v_gene: TRBV20-1; d_gene: .; CDR3nt: TGCAGTGTTAGCATCAGCGCTTTGACGCAGTATTTT; CDR3aa: CSVSISALTQYF
j_gene: TRBJ1-2; abundance: .; v_gene: TRBV30; d_gene: .; CDR3nt: TGTGCCTGGAGTGTACCGGGATGGGCTAACTATGGCTACACCTTC; CDR3aa: CAWSVPGWANYGYTF
j_gene: TRBJ1-2; abundance: few; v_gene: TRBV7-2; d_gene: .; CDR3nt: TGTGCCAGCAGCTTAGGGATACTAAGCAATGGCTACACCTTC; CDR3aa: CASSLGILSNGYTF
j_gene: TRBJ2-1; abundance: few; v_gene: TRBV3-1; d_gene: TRBD1; CDR3nt: TGTGCCAGCAGCCAAGGGGGGGACAGGGGGTTTCGAAATGAGCAGTTCTTC; CDR3aa: CASSQGGDRGFRNEQFF
j_gene: TRBJ2-7; abundance: few; v_gene: TRBV4-3; d_gene: TRBD1; CDR3nt: TGCGCCAGCAGCCGCGGGACAGGCCCTAGCTACGAGCAGTACTTC; CDR3aa: CASSRGTGPSYEQYF
j_gene: TRBJ2-7; abundance: .; v_gene: TRBV4-2; d_gene: TRBD1; CDR3nt: TGTGCCAGCAGCCAGTGGACAGGGACAAGCTCCTACGAGCAGTACTTC; CDR3aa: CASSQWTGTSSYEQYF
j_gene: TRBJ1-2; abundance: .; v_gene: TRBV10-3; d_gene: TRBD1; CDR3nt: TGTGCCATCAGGCAGGGGGCAAACTATGGCTACACCTTC; CDR3aa: CAIRQGANYGYTF
j_gene: TRBJ2-3; abundance: few; v_gene: TRBV5-1; d_gene: .; CDR3nt: TGCGCCAGCAGCTTGGGGAGTTCAGATACGCAGTATTTT; CDR3aa: CASSLGSSDTQYF
j_gene: TRBJ1-1; abundance: .; v_gene: TRBV6-2/TRBV6-3; d_gene: .; CDR3nt: TGTGCCAGCAGTCCCGGGGCGACTGAAGCTTTCTTT; CDR3aa: CASSPGATEAFF
j_gene: TRBJ1-2; abundance: .; v_gene: TRBV9; d_gene: .; CDR3nt: TGTGCCAGCAGCGTAGGACGGATTCCCTATGGCTACACCTTC; CDR3aa: CASSVGRIPYGYTF
j_gene: TRBJ2-1; abundance: .; v_gene: TRBV7-2; d_gene: TRBD2; CDR3nt: TGTGCCAGCACCGCAAGGAGCGGGAACAACAATGAGCAGTTCTTC; CDR3aa: CASTARSGNNNEQFF
j_gene: TRBJ2-1; abundance: .; v_gene: TRBV2; d_gene: TRBD2; CDR3nt: TGTGCCAGCAGTGGGACTAGCGGGAGGGCAGTCCGCGATGAGCAGTTCTTC; CDR3aa: CASSGTSGRAVRDEQFF
j_gene: TRBJ1-2; abundance: few; v_gene: TRBV20-1; d_gene: .; CDR3nt: TGCAGTGCTTTTCTCGGGGAGGGAAAGGATGGCTACACCTTC; CDR3aa: CSAFLGEGKDGYTF
j_gene: TRBJ1-1; abundance: few; v_gene: TRBV29-1; d_gene: .; CDR3nt: TGCAGCGTTGAGTTGGGGCACACTGAAGCTTTCTTT; CDR3aa: CSVELGHTEAFF
j_gene: TRBJ1-4; abundance: .; v_gene: TRBV29-1; d_gene: TRBD1; CDR3nt: TGCAGCGCAAAACAGGGGGTCCGGGCAACTAATGAAAAACTGTTTTTT; CDR3aa: CSAKQGVRATNEKLFF
j_gene: TRBJ1-2; abundance: few; v_gene: TRBV29-1; d_gene: .; CDR3nt: TGCAGCGTTACAGGCGGAGACCCAACGGGAGGCTACACCTTC; CDR3aa: CSVTGGDPTGGYTF
j_gene: TRBJ2-2; abundance: .; v_gene: TRBV3-1; d_gene: TRBD1; CDR3nt: TGTGCCAGCAGCCAAGTTGGACAGGCGAACACCGGGGAGCTGTTTTTT; CDR3aa: CASSQVGQANTGELFF
j_gene: TRBJ1-2; abundance: .; v_gene: TRBV9; d_gene: .; CDR3nt: TGTGCCAGCAGCCCCCCATCGGGGAACTATGGCTACACCTTC; CDR3aa: CASSPPSGNYGYTF
j_gene: TRBJ2-7; abundance: .; v_gene: TRBV3-1; d_gene: TRBD1; CDR3nt: TGTGCCAGCAGAGATACAGGGGGCGCGAACTACGAGCAGTACTTC; CDR3aa: CASRDTGGANYEQYF
j_gene: TRBJ2-5; abundance: .; v_gene: TRBV4-1; d_gene: TRBD1; CDR3nt: TGCGCCAGCAGCCAAGAAGAGACAGGGGGCGTAGAGACCCAGTACTTC; CDR3aa: CASSQEETGGVETQYF
j_gene: TRBJ1-2; abundance: .; v_gene: TRBV7-2; d_gene: TRBD1; CDR3nt: TGTGCCAGCAGCTTATTTTTAGGGACAGGGGGCCGTTACTATGGCTACACCTTC; CDR3aa: CASSLFLGTGGRYYGYTF
j_gene: TRBJ2-5; abundance: many; v_gene: TRBV27; d_gene: .; CDR3nt: TGTGCCAGCAGTTTACGCCCTTTTGATCTAGGGGGGGAAGAGACCCAGTACTTC; CDR3aa: CASSLRPFDLGGEETQYF
j_gene: TRBJ1-3; abundance: few; v_gene: TRBV24-1; d_gene: .; CDR3nt: TGTGCCTCCTGGGATCGAAACACCATATATTTT; CDR3aa: CASWDRNTIYF
j_gene: TRBJ2-4; abundance: few; v_gene: TRBV29-1; d_gene: TRBD2; CDR3nt: TGCAGCGTTGAAGGGACTAGCGGGGGGATTAAAAACATTCAGTACTTC; CDR3aa: CSVEGTSGGIKNIQYF
j_gene: TRBJ2-1; abundance: .; v_gene: TRBV9; d_gene: .; CDR3nt: TGTGCCAGCAGCGCGCAGTTAAAGGCCCCGAGCGCGGGGCAGTTCTTC; CDR3aa: CASSAQLKAPSAGQFF
j_gene: TRBJ1-1; abundance: .; v_gene: TRBV7-9; d_gene: .; CDR3nt: TGTGCCAGCAGCTCCCGGACGGAGAACACTGAAGCTTTCTTT; CDR3aa: CASSSRTENTEAFF
j_gene: TRBJ1-5; abundance: few; v_gene: TRBV20-1; d_gene: .; CDR3nt: TGCAGTGCTATATCAAGAGATCAGCCCCAGCATTTT; CDR3aa: CSAISRDQPQHF
j_gene: TRBJ2-3; abundance: many; v_gene: TRBV19; d_gene: .; CDR3nt: TGTGCCAGTAGTATAGCGGCTAGCACAGATACGCAGTATTTT; CDR3aa: CASSIAASTDTQYF
j_gene: TRBJ2-2; abundance: .; v_gene: TRBV30; d_gene: .; CDR3nt: TGTGCCTGGAGTGTAATGGGGACCGGGGAGCTGTTTTTT; CDR3aa: CAWSVMGTGELFF
j_gene: TRBJ2-4; abundance: few; v_gene: TRBV11-2; d_gene: .; CDR3nt: TGTGCCAGCAGCATCTCCGGGACCCCGAAGAACATTCAGTACTTC; CDR3aa: CASSISGTPKNIQYF
j_gene: TRBJ1-4; abundance: few; v_gene: TRBV4-1; d_gene: .; CDR3nt: TGCGCCAGCAGCCAAACCGGGACCCGCGGGGAAAAACTGTTTTTT; CDR3aa: CASSQTGTRGEKLFF
j_gene: TRBJ2-7; abundance: few; v_gene: TRBV4-1; d_gene: .; CDR3nt: TGCGCCAGCAGCCAAGGTGGACGGGTTTCTTACGAGCAGTACTTC; CDR3aa: CASSQGGRVSYEQYF
j_gene: TRBJ2-7; abundance: .; v_gene: TRBV28; d_gene: .; CDR3nt: TGTGCCAGCAGTTCAGCGACACTACCCTACGAGCAGTACTTC; CDR3aa: CASSSATLPYEQYF
j_gene: TRBJ2-1; abundance: .; v_gene: TRBV24-1; d_gene: .; CDR3nt: TGTGCCACCAGTGAGACCGGGACTGGCAATGAGCAGTTCTTC; CDR3aa: CATSETGTGNEQFF
j_gene: TRBJ2-7; abundance: .; v_gene: TRBV29-1; d_gene: .; CDR3nt: TGCAGCGTCATTGGACAGCCCGGGACCTACGAGCAGTACTTC; CDR3aa: CSVIGQPGTYEQYF
j_gene: TRBJ2-1; abundance: .; v_gene: TRBV7-2; d_gene: TRBD2; CDR3nt: TGTGCCAGCAGCCTTACCGGGACTACTACTTACAATGAGCAGTTCTTC; CDR3aa: CASSLTGTTTYNEQFF
j_gene: TRBJ1-1; abundance: .; v_gene: TRBV27; d_gene: TRBD1; CDR3nt: TGTGCCAGCAGTTACGGACAGGGGGGTAACACTGAAGCTTTCTTT; CDR3aa: CASSYGQGGNTEAFF
j_gene: TRBJ2-5; abundance: few; v_gene: TRBV27; d_gene: TRBD2; CDR3nt: TGTGCCAGCAGTTCCTTCCGGGGGGAGACTCGGGAGACCCAGTACTTC; CDR3aa: CASSSFRGETRETQYF
j_gene: TRBJ2-1; abundance: .; v_gene: TRBV7-2; d_gene: .; CDR3nt: TGTGCCAGCAGCTTACGGGAGCAAACCTACAATGAGCAGTTCTTC; CDR3aa: CASSLREQTYNEQFF